The source of this T cell receptor (beta chain) is a study of T cells in Graves' hyperthyroidism and ophthalmopathy. The study, taken as a whole, reports: The model predicted ophthalmopathy a median 6.5 months before onset. Blood shared most expanded thyroid clonotypes above 0.001.

As for this clonotype: Its target is not known. A read error is possible here, since a much larger clone lies one base away.

RNA transcripts yielded amplified TCR beta CDR3 regions. An initial round of RT-PCR targeting the TCR CDR3 relied on the HTBI primer set. MiXCR, run by TCRdb on the multiplex PCR reads, gives a single entry per CDR3 protein. The sample has 490,000 or so distinct CDR3 sequences, around 16% seen once; the top ten hold 25% to 30%. The germline V gene encodes CDR1 KGHDR and CDR2 SFDVKD. V gave up 7 bases and J gave up 3 bases, with 8 bases separating them. The CDR3 sequence is 12 residues long. Orbital computed tomography and thyroid ultrasound, together with serum TRAb and thyroxine and clinical symptoms, were used for diagnoses.

The genes are TRBV24-1 and TRBJ1-1; D unclear. This clonotype was obtained from a woman aged 30 to 39 with Graves' ophthalmopathy. Sequenced input: blood. In DNA form, the CDR3 reads TGTGCCACCAGGGGAGTGTACACTGAAGCTTTCTTT. This sequence encodes CATRGVYTEAFF.